The source of this TCR beta chain is a study of blood T cell repertoires in COVID-19. Repertoires were generated with immunoSEQ multiplex PCR, while TCRdb's copy carries only in-frame clones and drops some. The data show 70,000 to 95,000 clones, with about 81% seen just once and about 13% held by the top ten. The CDR3 runs to 13 residues. Germline V lookup: CDR1 LNHNV, CDR2 YYDKDF (reference sequence). The ends lost 5 bases at V and 7 bases at J; junction bases unmatched: 5. The V gene is TRBV15, the J gene TRBJ1-2; 9 nucleotides align to TRBD1. This sequence originates from a human donor in a cohort sampled during active COVID-19. The sequenced material came from peripheral blood. In DNA form, the CDR3 reads TGTGCCACCAGCTTGGGACAGGGCCTTGGCTACACCTTC. Protein sequence: CATSLGQGLGYTF.